This TCR beta chain appears in the sequencing data of a study of T cell responses to AZD1222 COVID-19 vaccine. Whole-study results and caveats: Spike-spanning, vaccine-associated CD4 TCRs were dominant at 160-218 and 743-854. With two AZD1222 doses given, Spike-specific TCR breadth and depth both rose. White British people made up most donors, females outnumbered males, and clonal diversity was possibly underestimated.

The method was immunoSEQ multiplex PCR; TCRdb's version includes in-frame clones alone and lacks a portion of them. Of 160,000 or so clones in the sample, around 87% are singletons; the top ten hold approximately 9%. Germline-derived CDR1 and CDR2 are SGHTA and FQGNSA. V was shortened by 5 bases and J by 0 bases, with 4 bases between the two germline ends. CDR3 size: 13 residues. Details on this clone: Its antigen is still unknown. At the DNA level, this CDR3 is encoded by other sequences in the same sample as well.

Sequenced here: peripheral blood, sampled 28 days after the second AZD1222 dose. The chain couples TRBV7-2 to TRBJ2-2; D is undetermined. This TCR was recovered from an adult who received the AZD1222 COVID-19 vaccine. As DNA, the CDR3 is TGTGCCAGCAGCAGCCCGAACACCGGGGAGCTGTTTTTT. It is translated as CASSSPNTGELFF.